Included here is one TCR beta chain sequence, with context. This clonotype was observed a few times. It has no known antigen specificity. No much larger clone is present one base from it, and per-base qualities are unavailable. Receptor libraries were prepared by PCR. Instrument on record: Illumina HiSeq 2500. TCR libraries were prepared with molecular barcoding, using unique molecular identifiers to normalize TCRbeta repertoire quantification. Using fastp at Q25 and MiXCR, TCRdb reprocessed the public reads and kept productive beta chains. Each CDR3 protein appears once, grouped with its most common genes and DNA. The sample table records roughly 790,000 distinct CDR3 sequences; 15% to 20% of these occur just once. The ten largest clones take up under 6% of the sample. This entry is derived from a study of T-cell reconstitution after alpha-beta-depleted transplantation in children (dated by TCRdb to the mid-2010s). Describing the broader study: Using TCR repertoire profiling, the study followed T-cell immune reconstitution in a quantitative way in children after TCRalphabeta/CD19-depleted allogeneic hematopoietic cell transplantation.

Points the paper makes about the study in general: Hyperexpanded clone frequencies declined over subsequent months; after one year, T-cell counts and TCRbeta diversity were mostly attributed to newly produced T cells. About two months after transplant, the apparently early recovery of alphabetaT-cell counts reportedly depended on just several hundred clones that had expanded rapidly and came from non-depleted graft cells. In some patients, the high TCRbeta diversity seen at day 60 was put down to recipient T cells and intrathymic progenitors that had survived conditioning.

The treatment or condition label, read with the paper, signifies: allogeneic hematopoietic cell transplantation with graft depleted of TCRalphabeta T cells and CD19 B cells. The transplant recipients were children given TCRalphabeta/CD19-depleted allogeneic hematopoietic cell grafts. Reading the germline V gene (reference sequence) gives CDR1 MNHEY and CDR2 SMNVEV. The CDR3 numbers 15 residues from cysteine through phenylalanine. Of all the DNA, just the CDR3 is kept, 45 bases in frame from base 1. V lost 3 bases and J lost 3 bases, and the count of bases not matched to a germline gene is 6. This receptor was identified in a male patient aged 10 to 17 who had a stem cell transplant for acute lymphoblastic leukemia, so the T cells may come from the graft donor. Sequences were derived from PBMCs, mostly from graft donor cells, sampled 360 days after TCRalphabeta/CD19-depleted stem cell transplant. The V and J segments used are TRBV27 and TRBJ2-7, with 9 middle bases fitting TRBD2. The DNA sequence is TGTGCCAGCAGTTTGCCGGCTAGCGGGATCTACGAGCAGTACTTC. This gives the protein CASSLPASGIYEQYF.